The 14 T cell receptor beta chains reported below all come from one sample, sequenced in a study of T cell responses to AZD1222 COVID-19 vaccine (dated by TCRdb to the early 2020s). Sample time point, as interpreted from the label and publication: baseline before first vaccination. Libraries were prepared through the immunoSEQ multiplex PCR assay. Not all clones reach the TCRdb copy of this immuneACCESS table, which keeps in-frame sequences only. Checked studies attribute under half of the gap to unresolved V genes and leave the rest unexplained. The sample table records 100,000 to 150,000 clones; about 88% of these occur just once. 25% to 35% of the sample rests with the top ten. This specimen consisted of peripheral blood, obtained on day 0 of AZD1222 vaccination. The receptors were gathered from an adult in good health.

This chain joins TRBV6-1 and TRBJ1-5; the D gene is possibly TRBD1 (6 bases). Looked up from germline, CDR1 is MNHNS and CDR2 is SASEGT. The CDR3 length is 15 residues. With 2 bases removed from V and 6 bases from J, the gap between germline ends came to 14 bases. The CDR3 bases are TGTGCCAGCAGTGAAATAACAGGGACGGGTCAGCCCCAGCATTTT. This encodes CASSEITGTGQPQHF.

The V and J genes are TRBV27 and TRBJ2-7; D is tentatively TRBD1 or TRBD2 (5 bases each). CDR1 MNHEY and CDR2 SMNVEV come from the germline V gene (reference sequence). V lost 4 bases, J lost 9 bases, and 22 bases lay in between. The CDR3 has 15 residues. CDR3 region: CASSSQGLGESWQYF. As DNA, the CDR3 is TGTGCCAGCAGTTCCCAGGGCCTAGGGGAGAGTTGGCAGTACTTC.

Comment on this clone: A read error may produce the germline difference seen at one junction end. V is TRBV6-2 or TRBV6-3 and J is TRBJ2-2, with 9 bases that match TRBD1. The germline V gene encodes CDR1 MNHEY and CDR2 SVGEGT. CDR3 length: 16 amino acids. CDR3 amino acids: CASCYPGQGRTGELFF. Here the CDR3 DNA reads TGTGCCAGCTGTTACCCGGGACAGGGTCGCACCGGGGAGCTGTTTTTT.

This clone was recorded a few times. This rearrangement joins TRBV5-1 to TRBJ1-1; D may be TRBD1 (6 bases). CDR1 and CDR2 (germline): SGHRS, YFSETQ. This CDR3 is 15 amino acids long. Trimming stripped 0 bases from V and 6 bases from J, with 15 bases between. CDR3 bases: TGCGCCAGCAGCTTGGCCGTACAGGGAGGCGCTGAAGCTTTCTTT. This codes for CASSLAVQGGAEAFF.

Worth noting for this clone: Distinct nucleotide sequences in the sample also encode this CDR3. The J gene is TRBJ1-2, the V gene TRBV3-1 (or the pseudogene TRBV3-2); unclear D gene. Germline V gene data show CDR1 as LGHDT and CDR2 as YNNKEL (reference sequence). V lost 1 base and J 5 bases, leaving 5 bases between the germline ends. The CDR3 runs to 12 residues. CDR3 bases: TGTGCCAGCAGCCAAGGGGTTTATGGCTACACCTTC. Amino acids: CASSQGVYGYTF.

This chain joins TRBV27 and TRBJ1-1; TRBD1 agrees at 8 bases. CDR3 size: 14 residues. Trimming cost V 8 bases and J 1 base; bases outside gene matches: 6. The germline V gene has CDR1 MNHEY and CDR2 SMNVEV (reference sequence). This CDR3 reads CASRTGGTNTEAFF. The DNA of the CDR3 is TGTGCCAGCCGAACAGGGGGGACGAACACTGAAGCTTTCTTT.

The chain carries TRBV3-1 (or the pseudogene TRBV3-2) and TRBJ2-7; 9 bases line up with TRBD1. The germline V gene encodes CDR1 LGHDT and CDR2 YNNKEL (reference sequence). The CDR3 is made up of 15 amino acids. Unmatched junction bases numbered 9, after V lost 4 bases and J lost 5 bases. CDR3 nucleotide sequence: TGTGCCAGCAGCCTTCTGGGGACAGGGCTCAACGAGCAGTACTTC. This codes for CASSLLGTGLNEQYF.

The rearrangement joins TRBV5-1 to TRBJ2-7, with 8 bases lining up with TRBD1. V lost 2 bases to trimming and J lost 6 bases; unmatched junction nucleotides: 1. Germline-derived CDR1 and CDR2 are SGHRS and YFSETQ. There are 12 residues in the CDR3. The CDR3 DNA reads TGCGCCAGCAGCTTTGGACAGGGCGAGCAGTACTTC. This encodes CASSFGQGEQYF. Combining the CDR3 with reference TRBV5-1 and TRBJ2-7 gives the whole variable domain KAGVTQTPRYLIKTRGQQVTLSCSPISGHRSVSWYQQTPGQGLQFLFEYFSETQRNKGNFPGRFSGRQFSNSRSEMNVSTLELGDSALYLCASSFGQGEQYFGPGTRLTVT.

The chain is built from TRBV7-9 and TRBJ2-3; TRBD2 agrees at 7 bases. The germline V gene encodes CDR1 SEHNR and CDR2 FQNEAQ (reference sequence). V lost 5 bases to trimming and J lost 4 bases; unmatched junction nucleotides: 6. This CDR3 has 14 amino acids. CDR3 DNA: TGTGCCAGCAGCCTTGGGGGGGTCGCAGATACGCAGTATTTT. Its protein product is CASSLGGVADTQYF.

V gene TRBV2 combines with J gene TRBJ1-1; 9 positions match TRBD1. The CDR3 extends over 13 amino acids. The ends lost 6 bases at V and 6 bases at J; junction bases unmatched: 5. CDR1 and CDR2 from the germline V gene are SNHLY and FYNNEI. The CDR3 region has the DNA TGTGCCAGCAGCCTACAGGGGGCCGCTGAAGCTTTCTTT. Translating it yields CASSLQGAAEAFF.

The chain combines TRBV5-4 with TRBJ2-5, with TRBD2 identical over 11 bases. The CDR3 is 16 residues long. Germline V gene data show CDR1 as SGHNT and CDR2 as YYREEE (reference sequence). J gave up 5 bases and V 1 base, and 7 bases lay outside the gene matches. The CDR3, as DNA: TGTGCCAGCAGCTTGTCTAGCGGGGGGCTTGGGGAGACCCAGTACTTC. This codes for CASSLSSGGLGETQYF.

CDR3 coding DNA: TGTGCCAGCAGCTTAGTTGCGACATCATCTTACTACGAGCAGTACTTC. Its translation: CASSLVATSSYYEQYF. J is TRBJ2-7 and V is TRBV7-8; D not certain. The CDR3 has 16 residues. Trimming shortened V by 1 base and J by 3 bases, and 16 bases separated the two germline ends. CDR1 and CDR2 (germline): SGHVS, FQNEAQ.

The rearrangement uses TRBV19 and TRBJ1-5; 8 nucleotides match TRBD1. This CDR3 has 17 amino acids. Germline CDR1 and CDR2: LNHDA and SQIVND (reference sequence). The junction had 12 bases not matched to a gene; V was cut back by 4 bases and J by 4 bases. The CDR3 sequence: CASSRLTGGAGNQPQHF. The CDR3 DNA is TGTGCCAGTAGTAGGTTAACAGGGGGAGCAGGGAATCAGCCCCAGCATTTT. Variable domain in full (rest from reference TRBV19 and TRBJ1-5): DGGITQSPKYLFRKEGQNVTLSCEQNLNHDAMYWYRQDPGQGLRLIYYSQIVNDFQKGDIAEGYSVSREKKESFPLTVTSAQKNPTAFYLCASSRLTGGAGNQPQHFGDGTRLSIL.

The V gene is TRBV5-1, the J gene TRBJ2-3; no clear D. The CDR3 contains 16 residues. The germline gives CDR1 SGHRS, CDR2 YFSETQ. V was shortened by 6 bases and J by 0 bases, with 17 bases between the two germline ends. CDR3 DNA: TGCGCCAGCACCCACTTGCAGTTGGCTAGCACAGATACGCAGTATTTT. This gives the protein CASTHLQLASTDTQYF.